This T cell receptor beta chain was recorded in a study of T cell responses to AZD1222 COVID-19 vaccine. The assay was immunoSEQ multiplex PCR, and TCRdb's table has in-frame clones only and misses some. The sample shows about 150,000 clones, about 92% of them seen only once. Findings and limits, study-wide: There were repertoire samples only from the period after the peak T cell response.

For this clone: Its antigen remains unknown.

The material sequenced was peripheral blood, taken on day 0 of AZD1222 vaccination. The TCR sequence derives from an adult in good health.

The CDR3 loop reads CASSLGTSGEFQETQYF. CDR3 bases: TGTGCCAGCAGCCTGGGGACTAGCGGGGAGTTCCAAGAGACCCAGTACTTC. The rearrangement uses TRBV3-1 (or the pseudogene TRBV3-2) and TRBJ2-5, with TRBD2 matching over 13 bases. The V segment lost 4 bases and the J segment 1 base; nucleotides outside the gene matches: 6. This CDR3 has 17 amino acids. Germline-derived CDR1 and CDR2 are LGHDT and YNNKEL (reference sequence).